This passage covers 15 T cell receptor beta chains from one sample sequenced in a study of blood T cells in healthy people across ages. Using a J-beta primer mix together with a sample-barcoded 5' primer, a second PCR was run for roughly 6 to 12 cycles. TCRdb re-derived calls from the 5' RACE reads in MiXCR, one entry per CDR3 protein. The sample includes roughly 700,000 distinct CDR3 sequences, around 48% of them seen just once. Sequencing was performed on blood. The receptor set was obtained from a woman aged 55 to 70 in good health.

In its sample, this clonotype was seen many times. J is TRBJ2-7 and V is TRBV6-2 or TRBV6-3; no firm D call. CDR1 and CDR2 from the germline V gene are MNHEY and SVGEGT. The CDR3 is 13 residues long. Trimming removed 0 bases from V and 0 bases from J, with 3 bases in between. As DNA, the CDR3 is TGTGCCAGCAGTTACTCTAGCTCCTACGAGCAGTACTTC. This encodes CASSYSSSYEQYF.

Turning to this clonotype: Being one base from a much bigger clone, this may be a read error. The chain couples TRBV2 to TRBJ2-7; D unclear. Germline-derived CDR1 and CDR2 are SNHLY and FYNNEI. The CDR3 totals 18 residues. Trimming removed 0 bases at V and 3 bases at J, with 21 bases between. CDR3 residues: CASSEARQVSNKDYEQYF. As DNA, the CDR3 is TGTGCCAGCAGTGAAGCGCGTCAGGTGAGCAATAAAGACTACGAGCAGTACTTC.

V gene TRBV6-2 or TRBV6-3 combines with J gene TRBJ2-1; D uncertain. TRBJ2-7 explains the end of the DNA better; the J call may be wrong. There are 13 residues in the CDR3. Germline CDR1 and CDR2: MNHEY and SVGEGT. CDR3 DNA: TGTGCCAGCAGAACCCTGGGGTGGCACGAGCAGTACTTC. This sequence encodes CASRTLGWHEQYF.

This clonotype appeared many times. The chain uses TRBV29-1 and TRBJ2-6, with a possible D match to TRBD1 (5 bases). This CDR3 region has 13 residues. Trimming took off 7 bases at V and 2 bases at J, with 9 bases between the two ends. From germline, CDR1 is SQVTM and CDR2 ANQGSEA. CDR3 nucleotide sequence: TGCAGCGCCAGGGCCCCTGGGGCCAACGTCCTGACTTTC. Its translation: CSARAPGANVLTF.

J is TRBJ2-7 and V is TRBV20-1, with D tentatively TRBD1 (6 bases). This CDR3 comprises 13 residues. V was clipped by 5 bases and J by 5 bases, with 16 bases between them. Germline V gene data show CDR1 as DFQATT and CDR2 as SNEGSKA (reference sequence). The CDR3 protein is CSAFTPQGNEQYF. In DNA form, the CDR3 reads TGCAGTGCTTTCACGCCTCAGGGGAACGAGCAGTACTTC.

This chain joins TRBV29-1 and TRBJ2-3; 8 bases match TRBD1. With 3 bases clipped from V and 8 bases from J, the junction kept 10 bases outside the gene matches. CDR1 and CDR2 (germline): SQVTM, ANQGSEA. This CDR3 is built from 14 residues. This CDR3 reads CSVDRGRGAATQYF. In nucleotides, the CDR3 is TGCAGCGTTGACAGGGGGCGCGGTGCAGCTACGCAGTATTTT.

This clonotype was observed at least ten times. The chain uses TRBV10-3 and TRBJ1-1; possible D gene TRBD1, 5 bases. Trimming cost V 7 bases and J 5 bases, with 14 bases left between them. CDR1 and CDR2 from the germline V gene are ENHRY and SYGVKD. This CDR3 contains 13 residues. In nucleotides, the CDR3 is TGTGCCATCAATCCAAGGGCAGGGACTGAAGCTTTCTTT. Protein product: CAINPRAGTEAFF.

V and J are TRBV28 and TRBJ2-6; D possibly corresponds to TRBD2 (6 bases). Germline V gene data show CDR1 as MDHEN and CDR2 as SYDVKM. The CDR3 is made up of 15 amino acids. Trimming took off 3 bases at V and 4 bases at J, with 10 bases between the two ends. CDR3 DNA: TGTGCCAGCAGTTTTGGAGGGAACGGGGCCAACGTCCTGACTTTC. Protein product: CASSFGGNGANVLTF. Based on the CDR3 plus reference TRBV28 and TRBJ2-6, the full variable domain is DVKVTQSSRYLVKRTGEKVFLECVQDMDHENMFWYRQDPGLGLRLIYFSYDVKMKEKGDIPEGYSVSREKKERFSLILESASTNQTSMYLCASSFGGNGANVLTFGAGSRLTVL.

V and J are TRBV20-1 and TRBJ2-4, with D possibly matching TRBD1 (6 bases). The length of the CDR3 is 13 residues. The V end lost 5 bases, the J end lost 8 bases, and 16 bases lay between the germline ends. CDR1 DFQATT and CDR2 SNEGSKA come from the germline V gene (reference sequence). The CDR3 protein is CSAPRTAVDIQYF. In DNA, the CDR3 is TGCAGTGCTCCTAGGACAGCAGTGGACATTCAGTACTTC.

This clonotype was recorded at least ten times. The genes are TRBV12-3 or TRBV12-4 and TRBJ2-1; 14 bases line up with TRBD2. With 7 bases clipped from V and 0 bases from J, the junction kept 11 bases outside the gene matches. This CDR3 is built from 19 residues. In DNA, the CDR3 is TGTGCCAGCATCGGGACTAGCGGGAGATTCTCGGGCTCCTACAATGAGCAGTTCTTC. Amino acid sequence: CASIGTSGRFSGSYNEQFF.

J is TRBJ2-2 and V is TRBV7-2; D may be TRBD1 (5 bases). The CDR3 spans 13 residues. Germline V gives CDR1 SGHTA, CDR2 FQGNSA. Deletions cut 5 bases from V and 5 bases from J, with 9 bases between. DNA of the CDR3: TGTGCCAGCAGCCCCGACAGTACCGGGGAGCTGTTTTTT. Protein: CASSPDSTGELFF. The full variable domain, rest sourced from reference TRBV7-2 and TRBJ2-2, is GAGVSQSPSNKVTEKGKDVELRCDPISGHTALYWYRQSLGQGLEFLIYFQGNSAPDKSGLPSDRFSAERTGGSVSTLTIQRTQQEDSAVYLCASSPDSTGELFFGEGSRLTVL.

The chain links TRBV4-2 to TRBJ1-4; weak D call: TRBD1 (5 bases). The germline V gene has CDR1 LGHNA and CDR2 YNFKEQ. The CDR3 sequence is 14 residues long. Trimming shortened V by 2 bases and J by 8 bases, and 12 bases separated the two germline ends. CDR3 sequence reads: CASSQPPKGEKLFF. The DNA of the CDR3 is TGTGCCAGCAGCCAACCCCCCAAGGGGGAAAAACTGTTTTTT.

This clonotype was recorded only once. The genes are TRBV18 and TRBJ2-7; D gene unclear. The end of the DNA is better explained by TRBJ2-1, so the J call may be wrong. CDR1 KGHSH and CDR2 LQKENI come from the germline V gene. This CDR3 is 13 amino acids long. The CDR3, as DNA: TGTGCCAGCTCACCACCGGAAGACGATGAGCAGTTCTTC. The encoded protein is CASSPPEDDEQFF.

The chain recombines TRBV7-9 with TRBJ1-5; no firm D call. V lost 3 bases, J lost 3 bases, and 9 bases lay in between. The CDR3 sequence is 14 residues long. Germline CDR1 SEHNR, CDR2 FQNEAQ (reference sequence). The CDR3 loop is CASSFGRSNQPQHF. As DNA, the CDR3 is TGTGCCAGCAGCTTTGGCAGGTCCAATCAGCCCCAGCATTTT.

This clonotype was picked up one time. This chain connects TRBV7-2 to TRBJ1-1; possibly TRBD1 for D (6 bases). The CDR3 sequence is 13 residues long. V lost 8 bases and J 7 bases, leaving 17 bases between the germline ends. Looked up from germline, CDR1 is SGHTA and CDR2 is FQGNSA. CDR3 sequence (DNA): TGTGCCAGCGGCAGACAGGAGGGGAATGAAGCTTTCTTT. Its translation is CASGRQEGNEAFF.